These 9 T cell receptor beta chains share one sample of origin, sequenced in a study of T-cell memory formation after mild COVID-19. TCRdb redid the calling of the 5' RACE reads with MiXCR, one entry per CDR3 protein. The table has 300,000 to 350,000 distinct CDR3 sequences, 12% to 15% seen once. Sequencing was done on a sample of PBMCs or a T cell subset sorted from them (not recorded which). Receptors originate from a man aged 18 to 29 who had mild COVID-19 (a few samples of this study predate the infection). Cell type and time point are not known.

In this sample, this clonotype turned up a few times. The chain combines TRBV20-1 with TRBJ2-7; weak D call: TRBD1 (6 bases). V was shortened by 4 bases and J by 2 bases, with 9 bases between the two germline ends. The CDR3 loop spans 12 amino acids. Looked up from germline, CDR1 is DFQATT and CDR2 is SNEGSKA (reference sequence). The DNA of the CDR3 is TGCAGTGCTATCGGACAGCCCTACGAGCAGTACTTC. It is translated as CSAIGQPYEQYF.

J is TRBJ1-5 and V is TRBV20-1, with 7 bases fitting TRBD1. This CDR3 comprises 13 residues. CDR1 is DFQATT and CDR2 is SNEGSKA in the germline V gene (reference sequence). J gave up 4 bases and V 6 bases, and 6 bases lay outside the gene matches. DNA for the CDR3: TGCAGTGCCAGCAACAGGGGTAATCAGCCCCAGCATTTT. Its translation: CSASNRGNQPQHF.

This clonotype has only a few counts. This sequence joins TRBV7-9 and TRBJ2-1, with 14 bases aligning to TRBD2. Unmatched junction bases numbered 4, after V lost 3 bases and J lost 3 bases. The CDR3 is 17 amino acids. Per germline, CDR1 SEHNR and CDR2 FQNEAQ (reference sequence). This chain's CDR3 is CASSFPTSGGDYNEQFF. The DNA for the CDR3 is TGTGCCAGCAGCTTTCCGACTAGCGGGGGGGACTACAATGAGCAGTTCTTC.

The chain employs TRBV4-2 and TRBJ2-2; D unresolved. CDR1 LGHNA and CDR2 YNFKEQ come from the germline V gene. CDR3 size: 15 residues. V dropped 3 bases and J dropped 1 base, with 9 bases sitting between them. CDR3 DNA sequence: TGTGCCAGCAGCCACACGGTCAAGAACACCGGGGAGCTGTTTTTT. This sequence encodes CASSHTVKNTGELFF.

This chain uses TRBV20-1 with TRBJ2-7; 15 nucleotides line up with TRBD2. The germline gives CDR1 DFQATT, CDR2 SNEGSKA (reference sequence). The ends lost 5 bases at V and 1 base at J; junction bases unmatched: 3. The CDR3 has 15 residues. CDR3 coding DNA: TGCAGTGCTTCCGGGACTAGCGGGGGGTCCTACGAGCAGTACTTC. Translated, it gives CSASGTSGGSYEQYF.

V and J are TRBV5-6 and TRBJ1-2, with D possibly matching TRBD1 (6 bases). The CDR3 totals 20 residues. From germline, CDR1 is SGHDT and CDR2 YYEEEE. V lost 0 bases and J 2 bases, leaving 26 bases between the germline ends. The CDR3 coding sequence is TGTGCCAGCAGCTTGGGTCGGAGGTGGACTGGCAGGGGACTCAACTATGGCTACACCTTC. Amino acid sequence: CASSLGRRWTGRGLNYGYTF.

The genes are TRBV7-3 and TRBJ2-2; tentatively, D is TRBD1 (6 bases). This CDR3 contains 17 residues. Trimming left V 5 bases short and J 1 base short, with 17 bases between. Germline-derived CDR1 and CDR2 are SGHTA and FQGTGA. CDR3 DNA sequence: TGTGCCAGCAGCGTATCACCGGGACACATGAACACCGGGGAGCTGTTTTTT. This sequence encodes CASSVSPGHMNTGELFF.

CDR3 nucleotide sequence: TGTGCCAGCAGCTTTACGGGGCAAACAGATACGCAGTATTTT. Translating gives CASSFTGQTDTQYF. The chain is built from TRBV5-6 and TRBJ2-3; D is possibly TRBD1 or TRBD2 (5 bases each). This CDR3 is 14 amino acids long. Deletions cut 2 bases from V and 3 bases from J, with 10 bases between. Germline values: CDR1 SGHDT, CDR2 YYEEEE.

This clonotype was picked up a small number of times. This chain uses TRBV6-5 with TRBJ2-7; 10 nucleotides agree with TRBD1. Germline CDR1 reads MNHEY; CDR2 reads SVGAGI. J lost 3 bases, V lost 3 bases, and 2 bases had no gene match. The CDR3 spans 14 residues. CDR3 nucleotide sequence: TGTGCCAGCAGTTATTGGACAGGGGGCTACGAGCAGTACTTC. Its translation is CASSYWTGGYEQYF.